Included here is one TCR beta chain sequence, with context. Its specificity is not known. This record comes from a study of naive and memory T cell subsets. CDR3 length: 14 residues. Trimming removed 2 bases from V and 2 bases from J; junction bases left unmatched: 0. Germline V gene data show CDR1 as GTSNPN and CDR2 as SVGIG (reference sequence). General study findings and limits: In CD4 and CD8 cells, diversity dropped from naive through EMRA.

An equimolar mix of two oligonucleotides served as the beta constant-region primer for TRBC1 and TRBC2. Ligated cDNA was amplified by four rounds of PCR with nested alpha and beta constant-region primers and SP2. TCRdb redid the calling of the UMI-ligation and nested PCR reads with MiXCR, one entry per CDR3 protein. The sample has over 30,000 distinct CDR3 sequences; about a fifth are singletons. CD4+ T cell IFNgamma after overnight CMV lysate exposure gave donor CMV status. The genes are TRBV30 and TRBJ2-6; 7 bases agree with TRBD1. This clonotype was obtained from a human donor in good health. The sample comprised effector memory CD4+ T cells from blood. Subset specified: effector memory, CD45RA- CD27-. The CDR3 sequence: CAWSTGAGANVLTF. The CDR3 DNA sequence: TGTGCCTGGAGTACAGGGGCTGGGGCCAACGTCCTGACTTTC.